The 31 T cell receptor beta chains listed next were all sequenced from one sample in a study of blood T cell repertoires in COVID-19. Repertoires were generated with immunoSEQ multiplex PCR, while TCRdb's copy carries only in-frame clones and drops some. The sample lists under 150,000 clones, about 79% occurring once. Sequencing used peripheral blood. The receptors derive from an elderly woman with acute or convalescent COVID-19.

J is TRBJ2-5 and V is TRBV2; tentative D call: TRBD2 (5 bases). Trimming took 2 bases from V and 9 from J, leaving 10 bases between them. Germline lookup yields CDR1 SNHLY and CDR2 FYNNEI. The CDR3 is 12 residues long. This CDR3 is CASSEQAEAQYF. As DNA, the CDR3 is TGTGCCAGCAGTGAACAGGCGGAGGCCCAGTACTTC.

This sequence joins TRBV29-1 and TRBJ2-1; TRBD2 might be the D (5 bases). Germline-derived CDR1 and CDR2 are SQVTM and ANQGSEA. This CDR3 has 14 amino acids. V was cut by 7 bases and J by 4 bases, with 17 bases left in between. CDR3 loop: CSGLKRNDYNEQFF. CDR3 coding DNA: TGCAGCGGCCTCAAGCGGAACGATTACAATGAGCAGTTCTTC.

This CDR3 reads CASSVTAQDLYEQYF. CDR3 nucleotides: TGTGCCAGTAGCGTGACAGCTCAGGATCTGTACGAGCAGTACTTC. V is TRBV19 and J is TRBJ2-7; D is possibly TRBD1 (5 bases). The CDR3 is 15 residues long. The germline V gene encodes CDR1 LNHDA and CDR2 SQIVND (reference sequence). V dropped 6 bases and J dropped 4 bases, with 19 bases sitting between them.

The rearrangement uses TRBV13 and TRBJ1-3, with 7 bases identical to TRBD1. The V segment lost 5 bases and the J segment 0 bases; nucleotides outside the gene matches: 13. Germline V gene lookup returns CDR1 PRHDT and CDR2 FYEKMQ (reference sequence). CDR3 length: 18 residues. CDR3 region: CASSRRGGGSDSGNTIYF. The CDR3 nucleotides are TGTGCCAGCAGCCGACGTGGAGGGGGCTCCGACTCTGGAAACACCATATATTTT.

The V and J genes are TRBV5-1 and TRBJ2-2, with 10 bases matching TRBD1. Germline lookup yields CDR1 SGHRS and CDR2 YFSETQ. The CDR3 is made up of 16 amino acids. J was trimmed by 0 bases and V by 5 bases; bases with no gene match: 4. CDR3 region: CASRQTGGANTGELFF. CDR3 coding DNA: TGCGCCAGCAGGCAGACAGGGGGCGCGAACACCGGGGAGCTGTTTTTT.

The V gene is TRBV3-1 (or the pseudogene TRBV3-2), the J gene TRBJ1-1, with 10 bases that match TRBD1. Looked up from germline, CDR1 is LGHDT and CDR2 is YNNKEL (reference sequence). J was trimmed by 7 bases and V by 3 bases; bases with no gene match: 5. This CDR3 has 14 residues. The CDR3 loop reads CASSHLTGGSEAFF. As DNA, the CDR3 is TGTGCCAGCAGCCACTTGACAGGGGGCAGTGAAGCTTTCTTT.

This clone was picked up one time. V gene TRBV4-3 combines with J gene TRBJ2-7; 9 bases match TRBD1. Germline values: CDR1 LGHNA, CDR2 YSLEER. The CDR3 has 15 residues. Trimming at V came to 3 bases and at J to 9 bases, leaving 12 bases not matched to a gene. The CDR3 DNA follows: TGCGCCAGCAGCCAGGACATGGGACAGGGATTTGGGCAGTACTTC. This sequence encodes CASSQDMGQGFGQYF.

This clone showed up just once. This chain uses TRBV7-2 with TRBJ1-5; 8 nucleotides match TRBD1. The junction had 5 bases not matched to a gene; V was cut back by 7 bases and J by 3 bases. The CDR3 has 14 residues. In germline, CDR1 is SGHTA, CDR2 FQGNSA. CDR3 DNA sequence: TGTGCCAGCACCCCGGACAGGGACAATCAGCCCCAGCATTTT. Amino acid sequence: CASTPDRDNQPQHF.

This chain joins TRBV15 and TRBJ1-3; the match to TRBD1 covers 9 bases. This CDR3 region has 15 residues. Germline values: CDR1 LNHNV, CDR2 YYDKDF (reference sequence). Losses at the gene ends were 4 bases for V and 3 bases for J; bases not matched to a gene: 4. The CDR3: CATSIGQGFGNTIYF. The CDR3 DNA reads TGTGCCACCAGCATAGGACAGGGGTTTGGAAACACCATATATTTT.

The chain carries TRBV7-2 and TRBJ1-5, with 9 nucleotides matching TRBD1. This CDR3 comprises 15 residues. The V segment lost 4 bases and the J segment 6 bases; nucleotides outside the gene matches: 7. Germline V gene data show CDR1 as SGHTA and CDR2 as FQGNSA. CDR3: CASSSFTGGGQPQHF. The DNA of the CDR3 is TGTGCCAGCAGCTCCTTTACAGGGGGCGGTCAGCCCCAGCATTTT. The whole variable domain, filled in from reference TRBV7-2 and TRBJ1-5, reads GAGVSQSPSNKVTEKGKDVELRCDPISGHTALYWYRQSLGQGLEFLIYFQGNSAPDKSGLPSDRFSAERTGGSVSTLTIQRTQQEDSAVYLCASSSFTGGGQPQHFGDGTRLSIL.

This rearrangement joins TRBV6-2 or TRBV6-3 to TRBJ1-1; D ambiguous. This CDR3 contains 16 residues. Trimming left V 1 base short and J 1 base short, with 13 bases between. The germline gives CDR1 MNHEY, CDR2 SVGEGT. The CDR3, as DNA: TGTGCCAGCAGTTACTACGGAGCCGGGAGGAACACTGAAGCTTTCTTT. Protein: CASSYYGAGRNTEAFF.

This clone is a singleton in its sample. The rearrangement uses TRBV27 and TRBJ1-4; D is unresolved. Germline lookup yields CDR1 MNHEY and CDR2 SMNVEV (reference sequence). The CDR3 has 14 residues. Deletions cut 6 bases from V and 8 bases from J, with 16 bases between. CDR3 nucleotide sequence: TGTGCCAGCAGACCTCCGGGTCCCTGGGAAAAACTGTTTTTT. Its protein is CASRPPGPWEKLFF. The full variable domain, completed using reference TRBV27 and TRBJ1-4, is EAQVTQNPRYLITVTGKKLTVTCSQNMNHEYMSWYRQDPGLGLRQIYYSMNVEVTDKGDVPEGYKVSRKEKRNFPLILESPSPNQTSLYFCASRPPGPWEKLFFGSGTQLSVL.

The chain joins TRBV11-3 to TRBJ2-3, with 11 bases identical to TRBD2. The CDR3 is 15 amino acids. CDR1 SGHNT and CDR2 YENEEA come from the germline V gene. Germline trimming cut 3 bases from V and 2 bases from J; bases unmatched to any gene: 1. CDR3 in DNA: TGTGCCAGCAGCTTTAGCGGGGGGGCCACAGATACGCAGTATTTT. This sequence encodes CASSFSGGATDTQYF.

This clone was observed a few times. The V call is TRBV28, the J call TRBJ1-2; tentative D call: TRBD1 (6 bases). V lost 3 bases and J lost 2, with 10 bases in between. The CDR3 length is 14 residues. Germline CDR1 is MDHEN and CDR2 is SYDVKM. The CDR3 DNA follows: TGTGCCAGCAGTTTCGGGACATACAACTATGGCTACACCTTC. Translated: CASSFGTYNYGYTF.

V is TRBV6-5 and J is TRBJ1-1; D is unclear. Per the germline V gene, CDR1 is MNHEY and CDR2 is SVGAGI. The CDR3 is 15 amino acids. V lost 8 bases, J lost 1 base, and 17 bases lay in between. The CDR3 spells CASRRLWRENTEAFF. CDR3 in DNA: TGTGCCAGCCGTCGGTTGTGGCGGGAGAACACTGAAGCTTTCTTT.

The table lists this clone with a count of one. The chain uses TRBV19 and TRBJ2-5; D might be TRBD2 (5 bases). The length of the CDR3 is 13 residues. V dropped 2 bases and J dropped 3 bases, with 7 bases sitting between them. CDR1 LNHDA and CDR2 SQIVND come from the germline V gene (reference sequence). CDR3 sequence reads: CASSISGKETQYF. The CDR3 DNA sequence: TGTGCCAGTAGTATAAGCGGTAAAGAGACCCAGTACTTC.

The chain is built from TRBV30 and TRBJ2-3; TRBD2 aligns across 9 bases. Germline V lookup: CDR1 GTSNPN, CDR2 SVGIG (reference sequence). Trimming removed 0 bases from V and 4 bases from J; junction bases left unmatched: 11. This CDR3 is 17 amino acids long. The CDR3 DNA reads TGTGCCTGGAGTGTTTTGATTGCCGCGGGGGGGCCAGATACGCAGTATTTT. It codes for CAWSVLIAAGGPDTQYF. Supplemented by reference TRBV30 and TRBJ2-3, the full variable domain reads SQTIHQWPATLVQPVGSPLSLECTVEGTSNPNLYWYRQAAGRGLQLLFYSVGIGQISSEVPQNLSASRPQDRQFILSSKKLLLSDSGFYLCAWSVLIAAGGPDTQYFGPGTRLTVL.

V is TRBV9 and J is TRBJ2-2, with 13 bases identical to TRBD2. The CDR3 is 17 amino acids. The germline gives CDR1 SGDLS, CDR2 YYNGEE. V shed 4 bases, J shed 3 bases, and the junction held 6 bases outside the gene matches. The CDR3 nucleotides read TGTGCCAGCAGCCCCGGGACTAGCGGGAAATACACCGGGGAGCTGTTTTTT. Its translation: CASSPGTSGKYTGELFF.

The chain recombines TRBV11-2 with TRBJ2-1; D is possibly TRBD2 (5 bases). Germline V CDR1 and CDR2: SGHAT, FQNNGV. V shed 1 base and J shed 6 bases, with 10 bases lying between them. This CDR3 has 14 amino acids. The CDR3: CASSLARLPNEQFF. CDR3 DNA: TGTGCCAGCAGCTTAGCCAGACTACCCAATGAGCAGTTCTTC.

The chain carries TRBV30 and TRBJ1-1, with D unresolved. The CDR3 is 11 residues long. With 2 bases removed from V and 4 bases from J, the gap between germline ends came to 5 bases. Germline V gene sequence: CDR1 GTSNPN, CDR2 SVGIG (reference sequence). This chain's CDR3 is CAWSLRTEAFF. The CDR3 DNA follows: TGTGCCTGGAGTCTTCGCACTGAAGCTTTCTTT.

The genes are TRBV7-3 and TRBJ1-1; TRBD1 aligns across 8 bases. CDR1 is SGHTA, CDR2 FQGTGA, per germline. V was clipped by 3 bases and J by 7 bases; unmatched bases: 4. This CDR3 has 13 residues. This CDR3 reads CASSFNRGSEAFF. For the CDR3, the DNA is TGTGCCAGCAGCTTCAACAGGGGGAGTGAAGCTTTCTTT. The full variable domain, completed using reference TRBV7-3 and TRBJ1-1, is GAGVSQTPSNKVTEKGKYVELRCDPISGHTALYWYRQSLGQGPEFLIYFQGTGAADDSGLPNDRFFAVRPEGSVSTLKIQRTERGDSAVYLCASSFNRGSEAFFGQGTRLTVV.

The V and J genes are TRBV9 and TRBJ2-3; the match to TRBD1 covers 9 bases. Trimming cost V 4 bases and J 9 bases; bases outside gene matches: 15. The CDR3 consists of 16 residues. The V gene's germline CDR1 is SGDLS and CDR2 YYNGEE. Here the CDR3 reads CASSLSSRTGVDTQYF. The CDR3 DNA follows: TGTGCCAGCAGCCTAAGCTCCCGGACAGGGGTTGACACGCAGTATTTT.

The chain couples TRBV9 to TRBJ1-2; 7 bases align to TRBD1. Trimming took 0 bases from V and 4 from J; bases not matched to a gene: 9. This CDR3 has 16 residues. Germline CDR1 reads SGDLS; CDR2 reads YYNGEE. The CDR3 DNA sequence: TGTGCCAGCAGCGTAGGAGACAGGGTACCTGTCTATGGCTACACCTTC. Protein product: CASSVGDRVPVYGYTF.

The genes are TRBV4-2 and TRBJ1-2; no definite D call. CDR1 is LGHNA, CDR2 YNFKEQ, per germline. V was cut by 4 bases and J by 2 bases, with 11 bases left in between. This CDR3 region has 14 residues. This CDR3 is CASSRGGANYGYTF. CDR3 DNA: TGTGCCAGCAGCCGCGGAGGAGCCAACTATGGCTACACCTTC.

The V and J genes are TRBV7-9 and TRBJ1-6; D possibly corresponds to TRBD1 (6 bases). V was trimmed by 1 base and J by 7 bases, leaving 11 bases between them. The CDR3 consists of 15 residues. CDR1 and CDR2 from the germline V gene are SEHNR and FQNEAQ (reference sequence). The CDR3 DNA is TGTGCCAGCAGCTTAGACAGGGCAACAAATTCACCCCTCCACTTT. Amino acid sequence: CASSLDRATNSPLHF.

The chain links TRBV3-1 (or the pseudogene TRBV3-2) to TRBJ1-4; D is unresolved. The germline CDR1 and CDR2 sequences are LGHDT and YNNKEL (reference sequence). CDR3 length: 15 amino acids. Trimming removed 4 bases from V and 7 bases from J, with 16 bases in between. For the CDR3, the DNA is TGTGCCAGCAGCCCCCAGGCGGGGTTCGGTGAAAAACTGTTTTTT. It translates to CASSPQAGFGEKLFF.

This chain joins TRBV29-1 and TRBJ2-3; 11 positions match TRBD2. The V gene end was trimmed by 4 bases and the J gene end by 4 bases; junction bases not matched to a gene: 4. The germline V gene has CDR1 SQVTM and CDR2 ANQGSEA. The CDR3 covers 14 residues. Written as DNA, the CDR3 is TGCAGCGTTGCCACTAGCGGGAGTTCAGATACGCAGTATTTT. Translating it yields CSVATSGSSDTQYF.

The chain couples TRBV7-2 to TRBJ2-3; D is uncertain. There are 12 residues in the CDR3. V was pared by 5 bases and J by 8 bases, with 11 bases between. Germline V CDR1 and CDR2: SGHTA, FQGNSA. The DNA of the CDR3 is TGTGCCAGCAGCCTATCCGGGTCTACGCAGTATTTT. This translates into CASSLSGSTQYF. The variable domain in full, with the rest retrieved from reference TRBV7-2 and TRBJ2-3, is GAGVSQSPSNKVTEKGKDVELRCDPISGHTALYWYRQSLGQGLEFLIYFQGNSAPDKSGLPSDRFSAERTGGSVSTLTIQRTQQEDSAVYLCASSLSGSTQYFGPGTRLTVL.

This chain uses TRBV7-2 with TRBJ2-1, with TRBD2 matching over 9 bases. V lost 1 base, J lost 10 bases, and 8 bases stayed unmatched. Germline lookup yields CDR1 SGHTA and CDR2 FQGNSA. This CDR3 spans 15 amino acids. CDR3 bases: TGTGCCAGCAGCTTAGGTCTAGCGGGAAACGGGGAGCAGTTCTTC. The encoded protein is CASSLGLAGNGEQFF. Full variable domain (missing parts from reference TRBV7-2 and TRBJ2-1): GAGVSQSPSNKVTEKGKDVELRCDPISGHTALYWYRQSLGQGLEFLIYFQGNSAPDKSGLPSDRFSAERTGGSVSTLTIQRTQQEDSAVYLCASSLGLAGNGEQFFGPGTRLTVL.

The chain is built from TRBV5-1 and TRBJ2-3; D remains unclear. The V gene lost 3 bases and the J gene lost 0 bases, with 14 bases spanning the gap. The CDR3 has 16 residues. Germline V gene sequence: CDR1 SGHRS, CDR2 YFSETQ. The CDR3 spells CASSSLGDISTDTQYF. The CDR3 coding sequence is TGCGCCAGCAGCTCTCTGGGTGACATCAGCACAGATACGCAGTATTTT.

The chain combines TRBV7-2 with TRBJ1-5; TRBD1 aligns across 8 bases. V dropped 5 bases and J dropped 0; count of bases not matched to a gene: 6. The CDR3 sequence is 16 residues long. Germline CDR1 and CDR2: SGHTA and FQGNSA. CDR3 protein: CASSPRTGNSNQPQHF. CDR3 coding DNA: TGTGCCAGCAGCCCGAGGACAGGGAATAGCAATCAGCCCCAGCATTTT.